The next 23 T cell receptor beta chains were all read from a single sample in a study of CD8 T cells in Susac syndrome. Random hexamers were used to reverse transcribe an amount of roughly 0.45 to 1 ug RNA. TCRdb recomputed calls from the immunoSEQ multiplex PCR reads with MiXCR, one row per CDR3 protein. The table includes around 62,000 distinct CDR3 sequences, 90% to 95% detected once. Input material: CD8+ T cells from PBMCs. The receptors come from a human donor in good health.

This rearrangement joins TRBV7-9 to TRBJ1-2; D might be TRBD1 (6 bases). CDR1 is SEHNR, CDR2 FQNEAQ, per germline (reference sequence). The CDR3 sequence is 15 residues long. V shed 5 bases and J shed 6 bases, with 19 bases lying between them. CDR3 DNA sequence: TGTGCCAGCAGCCCCGAAGGGGGGAGAGGAAATGGCTACACCTTC. Its protein is CASSPEGGRGNGYTF.

CDR3 bases: TGTGCCAGCAGTTTAGGTGGTTTTAGCTCCTACGAGCAGTACTTC. Encoded protein: CASSLGGFSSYEQYF. V gene TRBV27 combines with J gene TRBJ2-7; D uncertain. CDR1 and CDR2 (germline): MNHEY, SMNVEV (reference sequence). V lost 2 bases and J lost 0, with 11 bases in between. The CDR3 contains 15 residues.

The J gene is TRBJ2-1, the V gene TRBV28; D gene ambiguous. The CDR3 consists of 14 residues. Looked up from germline, CDR1 is MDHEN and CDR2 is SYDVKM. The V end was cut by 7 bases, the J end by 7 bases, with 17 bases between. The CDR3 nucleotides read TGTGCCAGCACCGACACGGGTAGTTTTAATGAGCAGTTCTTC. Translating it yields CASTDTGSFNEQFF.

The rearrangement links TRBV29-1 to TRBJ2-5; 8 bases align to TRBD2. Germline trimming cut 3 bases from V and 5 bases from J; bases unmatched to any gene: 5. This CDR3 spans 13 amino acids. Germline assignment: CDR1 SQVTM and CDR2 ANQGSEA. Here the CDR3 reads CSVEGTSQETQYF. For the CDR3, the DNA is TGCAGCGTTGAGGGGACTAGTCAGGAGACCCAGTACTTC.

This clonotype was seen only once. The chain has TRBV7-9 and TRBJ2-1, with 9 positions matching TRBD1. The CDR3 length is 16 residues. Germline V gene lookup returns CDR1 SEHNR and CDR2 FQNEAQ (reference sequence). With V trimmed by 5 bases and J by 7 bases, 12 bases remained unmatched. The CDR3 coding sequence is TGTGCCAGCAGCCACGCGGGGACAGGGCCGGGTAATGAGCAGTTCTTC. Amino acids: CASSHAGTGPGNEQFF.

The J gene is TRBJ2-1, the V gene TRBV19; 13 nucleotides align to TRBD2. The germline V gene encodes CDR1 LNHDA and CDR2 SQIVND (reference sequence). Trimming at V came to 4 bases and at J to 3 bases, leaving 0 bases not matched to a gene. The CDR3 length is 15 residues. The CDR3 DNA is TGTGCCAGTAGTAGACTAGCGGGGGGCTACAATGAGCAGTTCTTC. Its translation: CASSRLAGGYNEQFF. The complete variable domain, with remaining parts taken from reference TRBV19 and TRBJ2-1, reads DGGITQSPKYLFRKEGQNVTLSCEQNLNHDAMYWYRQDPGQGLRLIYYSQIVNDFQKGDIAEGYSVSREKKESFPLTVTSAQKNPTAFYLCASSRLAGGYNEQFFGPGTRLTVL.

Comments on this clonotype: Germline is not matched at one junction end, which may reflect a read error. The rearrangement uses TRBV28 and TRBJ2-7; D uncertain. Per the germline V gene, CDR1 is MDHEN and CDR2 is SYDVKM. The CDR3 spans 14 residues. CDR3 nucleotide sequence: TGTGCCAGCAGTTTTGGCGACAACTCCTACGAGCGGTACTTC. Translation: CASSFGDNSYERYF.

This sequence joins TRBV7-6 and TRBJ1-2; D perhaps matches TRBD1 (5 bases). CDR1 is SGHVS and CDR2 is FNYEAQ in the germline V gene. V lost 4 bases and J 6 bases, leaving 15 bases between the germline ends. The CDR3 is 14 amino acids. The CDR3 spells CASSSLLGTDGYTF. The CDR3 coding sequence is TGTGCCAGCAGCTCGTTGCTGGGGACGGATGGCTACACCTTC.

The rearrangement links TRBV12-3 or TRBV12-4 to TRBJ2-3, with D possibly TRBD2 on 6 matching bases. This CDR3 has 14 amino acids. Trimming pared 3 bases from V and 3 bases from J, leaving 10 bases between. The CDR3 nucleotides read TGTGCCAGCAGTTTGGGGCTAGCGACAGATACGCAGTATTTT. Its translation: CASSLGLATDTQYF.

The gene calls are TRBV7-3 and TRBJ2-7; 7 bases are a match to TRBD2. CDR1 and CDR2 (germline): SGHTA, FQGTGA. The CDR3 sequence is 15 residues long. The trim removed 1 base at V and 2 bases at J, leaving 5 bases unmatched. CDR3 sequence (DNA): TGTGCCAGCAGCTTAAGCGCGGGGGATCCCTACGAGCAGTACTTC. It translates to CASSLSAGDPYEQYF.

The V gene is TRBV5-1, the J gene TRBJ2-3; D not resolved. The CDR3 has 14 amino acids. Deletions cut 1 base from V and 3 bases from J, with 9 bases between. Germline V CDR1 and CDR2: SGHRS, YFSETQ. Here the CDR3 DNA reads TGCGCCAGCAGCTTGTATCGAGTAACAGATACGCAGTATTTT. Translation: CASSLYRVTDTQYF.

The rearrangement joins TRBV11-2 to TRBJ1-5; D gene ambiguous. This CDR3 has 15 amino acids. V shed 0 bases and J shed 4 bases, with 10 bases lying between them. From germline, CDR1 is SGHAT and CDR2 FQNNGV. The CDR3 nucleotides read TGTGCCAGCAGCTTAGATCCCGCGGCGAATCAGCCCCAGCATTTT. Translating gives CASSLDPAANQPQHF.

The rearrangement joins TRBV27 to TRBJ2-7; 7 positions agree with TRBD1. The germline V gene encodes CDR1 MNHEY and CDR2 SMNVEV (reference sequence). CDR3 length: 15 amino acids. J was trimmed by 0 bases and V by 4 bases; bases with no gene match: 6. The CDR3, as DNA: TGTGCCAGCAGTTCTCCGGGACAGCCCTCCTACGAGCAGTACTTC. Translation: CASSSPGQPSYEQYF.

The V gene is TRBV7-9, the J gene TRBJ1-4, with D perhaps TRBD1 (5 bases). Between the trimmed V and J ends, which lost 0 bases and 7 bases, there was a span of 12 bases. This CDR3 region has 15 residues. The germline V gene has CDR1 SEHNR and CDR2 FQNEAQ (reference sequence). The CDR3 nucleotides are TGTGCCAGCAGCTTAGCTTCTGGACATACTGAAAAACTGTTTTTT. Amino acid sequence: CASSLASGHTEKLFF.

This clonotype was picked up a small number of times. This sequence joins TRBV4-3 and TRBJ2-3, with TRBD1 matching 8 bases. The CDR3 length is 16 residues. V gave up 1 base and J gave up 2 bases; unmatched junction bases: 5. The germline gives CDR1 LGHNA, CDR2 YSLEER. This CDR3 is CASSQGTGMATDTQYF. In DNA, the CDR3 is TGCGCCAGCAGCCAAGGGACAGGGATGGCCACAGATACGCAGTATTTT.

The chain couples TRBV7-9 to TRBJ2-1; either TRBD1 or TRBD2 may supply D (5 bases each). Germline CDR1 and CDR2: SEHNR and FQNEAQ (reference sequence). V lost 4 bases to trimming and J lost 6 bases, with 19 bases between them. The CDR3 spans 16 residues. This chain's CDR3 is CASSSLGQGVRNEQFF. Written as DNA, the CDR3 is TGTGCCAGCAGCTCTCTGGGTCAGGGAGTTCGCAATGAGCAGTTCTTC.

V and J are TRBV9 and TRBJ1-5; no definite D call. CDR1 and CDR2 (germline): SGDLS, YYNGEE. Trimming took off 0 bases at V and 0 bases at J, with 7 bases between the two ends. The CDR3 has 15 residues. The DNA for the CDR3 is TGTGCCAGCAGCGTAGCGGGGAATAGCAATCAGCCCCAGCATTTT. This translates into CASSVAGNSNQPQHF.

The V call is TRBV4-1, the J call TRBJ1-5; no reliable D call. Germline lookup yields CDR1 MGHRA and CDR2 YSYEKL. Trimming stripped 1 base from V and 5 bases from J, with 12 bases between. The CDR3 totals 15 residues. In nucleotides, the CDR3 is TGCGCCAGCAGCCAAGTAAAAGCAGACGATCAGCCCCAGCATTTT. Translation: CASSQVKADDQPQHF.

The chain uses TRBV3-1 and TRBJ2-3; D may match TRBD1 or TRBD2 (5 bases each). Germline V gene data show CDR1 as LGHDT and CDR2 as YNNKEL (reference sequence). V was trimmed by 0 bases and J by 14 bases, leaving 18 bases between them. This CDR3 region has 14 residues. The CDR3 sequence is CASSQDTGLRRRYF. The CDR3, as DNA: TGTGCCAGCAGCCAAGATACGGGGCTCCGCCGGCGGTATTTT.

This chain connects TRBV7-9 to TRBJ1-2, with D possibly matching TRBD1 (6 bases). Germline V gene lookup returns CDR1 SEHNR and CDR2 FQNEAQ (reference sequence). The CDR3 length is 13 residues. V gave up 2 bases and J gave up 4 bases, with 8 bases separating them. The DNA for the CDR3 is TGTGCCAGCAGCTTATCGACAGGCTATGGCTACACCTTC. Amino acid sequence: CASSLSTGYGYTF.

The chain has TRBV29-1 and TRBJ1-1; the D gene is possibly TRBD1 (6 bases). V was cut by 7 bases and J by 8 bases, with 14 bases left in between. The CDR3 runs to 11 residues. Germline V CDR1 and CDR2: SQVTM, ANQGSEA. The CDR3 region has the DNA TGCAGCGCGCCGGTGGGGGCGGAAGCTTTCTTT. Translation gives CSAPVGAEAFF. Complete variable domain (other parts from reference TRBV29-1 and TRBJ1-1): SAVISQKPSRDICQRGTSLTIQCQVDSQVTMMFWYRQQPGQSLTLIATANQGSEATYESGFVIDKFPISRPNLTFSTLTVSNMSPEDSSIYLCSAPVGAEAFFGQGTRLTVV.

This chain connects TRBV30 to TRBJ2-6; D unresolved. V was cut by 3 bases and J by 4 bases, with 10 bases left in between. This CDR3 is built from 14 residues. CDR1 GTSNPN and CDR2 SVGIG come from the germline V gene (reference sequence). DNA for the CDR3: TGTGCCTGGAGGGTCAGAGCAGGGGCCAACGTCCTGACTTTC. The encoded protein is CAWRVRAGANVLTF.

This clonotype was seen a single time. V is TRBV3-1 and J is TRBJ2-2, with D hard to call. Germline V gives CDR1 LGHDT, CDR2 YNNKEL (reference sequence). The CDR3 extends over 15 amino acids. Trimming removed 0 bases from V and 3 bases from J, with 8 bases in between. CDR3 DNA sequence: TGTGCCAGCAGCCAAGAATGGTCATACACCGGGGAGCTGTTTTTT. Residues: CASSQEWSYTGELFF.